This TCR beta chain was identified in a study of vaccination effects on CD4 cells after COVID-19. Study-level findings and limits: Healthy vaccinees' vaccine-induced clones included only 1 of 255 that recognized common cold coronaviruses.

TCRdb keeps only in-frame clones here, not all; method: immunoSEQ multiplex PCR. The sample shows about 39,000 clones, approximately 70% of them seen only once. As concerns this clone: Its cognate antigen is unknown.

Per germline, CDR1 MNHEY and CDR2 SVGAGI. V was cut by 5 bases and J by 8 bases, with 7 bases left in between. The CDR3 is made up of 12 amino acids. CD4+ T cells were isolated after roughly nine days of culture. Every participant took two doses of the BNT162b2 or mRNA-1273 vaccine. The source is a human donor who received a COVID-19 vaccine. Sequenced here: CD4+ T cells from PBMCs cultured without peptide, sampled after COVID-19 vaccination. The genes are TRBV6-5 and TRBJ1-6, with D uncertain. The CDR3 nucleotides are TGTGCCAGCAGTCGGATGGATTCACCCCTCCACTTT. It is translated as CASSRMDSPLHF.